The next 26 T cell receptor beta chains were all read from a single sample in a study of cytomegalovirus exposure and HLA in healthy donors. Use of 60 Vbeta and 13 Jbeta primers characterized the PCR. Sequenced by immunoSEQ multiplex PCR; TCRdb stores in-frame clones only, minus some. The data contain 95,000 to 150,000 clones, 70% to 85% of them singletons. The sequenced sample consisted of PBMCs. The receptors were sampled from a woman between 50 and 59 years old in good health and CMV-seronegative.

The V gene is TRBV7-2, the J gene TRBJ2-5, with 7 bases fitting TRBD1. CDR1 and CDR2 from the germline V gene are SGHTA and FQGNSA. This CDR3 is built from 18 residues. V dropped 5 bases and J dropped 0; count of bases not matched to a gene: 15. CDR3 nucleotides: TGTGCCAGCAGCCCCGAGCATTGGGAGACAGGGAACCAAGAGACCCAGTACTTC. Translation gives CASSPEHWETGNQETQYF. Full variable domain (missing parts from reference TRBV7-2 and TRBJ2-5): GAGVSQSPSNKVTEKGKDVELRCDPISGHTALYWYRQSLGQGLEFLIYFQGNSAPDKSGLPSDRFSAERTGGSVSTLTIQRTQQEDSAVYLCASSPEHWETGNQETQYFGPGTRLLVL.

V gene TRBV7-2 combines with J gene TRBJ2-5; D possibly corresponds to TRBD1 (5 bases). The J call may be wrong; the DNA end is better matched by TRBJ2-7. Germline V gene sequence: CDR1 SGHTA, CDR2 FQGNSA. The length of the CDR3 is 13 residues. CDR3: CASSLGTKYEQYF. Here the CDR3 DNA reads TGTGCCAGCAGCTTAGGGACAAAATACGAGCAGTACTTC.

This clone was counted only a few times. The rearrangement links TRBV2 to TRBJ1-2; D might be TRBD1 (6 bases). V was pared by 3 bases and J by 8 bases, with 13 bases between. The CDR3 spans 13 residues. CDR1 is SNHLY and CDR2 is FYNNEI in the germline V gene. CDR3 coding DNA: TGTGCCAGCAGTGACCCCGGCGGACAGGGCTACACCTTC. Protein: CASSDPGGQGYTF.

The CDR3 DNA reads as TGTGCCAGCAGCTTATACCCCCCGGGGCAGGGGGCCCTAAGAGATACGCAGTATTTT. The encoded protein is CASSLYPPGQGALRDTQYF. The rearrangement joins TRBV7-2 to TRBJ2-3, with 8 nucleotides matching TRBD1. Germline V gene sequence: CDR1 SGHTA, CDR2 FQGNSA. J lost 5 bases, V lost 2 bases, and 18 bases had no gene match. The CDR3 length is 19 residues.

Only a few counts were recorded for this clone. This CDR3 reads CASIRGLRDETQYF. The DNA for the CDR3 is TGTGCCAGCATAAGGGGTTTAAGGGATGAGACCCAGTACTTC. The rearrangement joins TRBV2 to TRBJ2-5; D may be TRBD1 (5 bases). Trimming removed 7 bases at V and 5 bases at J, with 17 bases between. Per the germline V gene, CDR1 is SNHLY and CDR2 is FYNNEI. The CDR3 is made up of 14 amino acids.

The V call is TRBV9, the J call TRBJ2-2; D ambiguous. The V end lost 2 bases, the J end lost 0 bases, and 17 bases lay between the germline ends. This CDR3 region has 18 residues. Per the germline V gene, CDR1 is SGDLS and CDR2 is YYNGEE. CDR3 in amino acids: CASSVHPDGSTNTGELFF. Here the CDR3 DNA reads TGTGCCAGCAGCGTCCACCCCGATGGTAGTACGAACACCGGGGAGCTGTTTTTT.

The chain is built from TRBV19 and TRBJ1-1; 7 positions agree with TRBD1. J was trimmed by 3 bases and V by 4 bases; bases with no gene match: 8. The CDR3 covers 15 residues. Germline CDR1 LNHDA, CDR2 SQIVND (reference sequence). In DNA form, the CDR3 reads TGTGCCAGTAGTAGCCCCGGGACAGAGCACACTGAAGCTTTCTTT. The encoded protein is CASSSPGTEHTEAFF.

The CDR3 sequence: CAISRGHQETQYF. The CDR3, as DNA: TGTGCCATATCCAGGGGGCATCAAGAGACCCAGTACTTC. The rearrangement uses TRBV19 and TRBJ2-5, with 8 bases aligning to TRBD1. The CDR3 contains 13 residues. V shed 10 bases, J shed 2 bases, and the junction held 6 bases outside the gene matches. Per germline, CDR1 LNHDA and CDR2 SQIVND (reference sequence).

This clone was counted a single time. The chain links TRBV27 to TRBJ1-6, with TRBD1 identical over 7 bases. In germline, CDR1 is MNHEY, CDR2 SMNVEV (reference sequence). V was pared by 7 bases and J by 5 bases, with 5 bases of the junction left unmatched. CDR3 length: 14 residues. In nucleotides, the CDR3 is TGTGCCAGCACCTGGGGGACAGATAATTCACCCCTCCACTTT. Amino acid sequence: CASTWGTDNSPLHF.

A note on this clone: The final CDR3 position lacks the conserved phenylalanine or tryptophan, pointing to a likely read error. The J gene is TRBJ1-2, the V gene TRBV6-1; D remains unclear. The germline V gene encodes CDR1 MNHNS and CDR2 SASEGT. This CDR3 region has 14 residues. The V end lost 7 bases, the J end lost 1 base, and 13 bases lay between the germline ends. The CDR3 sequence: CASNYIGLNYGYTL. In nucleotides, the CDR3 is TGTGCCAGCAACTATATCGGACTTAACTATGGCTACACCCTC.

This clone has only a few counts. The J gene is TRBJ1-4, the V gene TRBV5-8; D gene unclear. CDR1 SGHTS and CDR2 YDEGEE come from the germline V gene. Between the trimmed V and J ends, which lost 4 bases and 0 bases, there was a span of 7 bases. The length of the CDR3 is 14 residues. CDR3 loop: CASSLWPTNEKLFF. The CDR3 DNA reads TGTGCCAGCAGCCTGTGGCCAACTAATGAAAAACTGTTTTTT.

The V and J genes are TRBV30 and TRBJ1-1; TRBD1 is a possible D gene (5 bases). Germline V lookup: CDR1 GTSNPN, CDR2 SVGIG (reference sequence). The CDR3 runs 14 residues. Trimming took off 0 bases at V and 4 bases at J, with 12 bases between the two ends. The CDR3 loop is CAWSVLEGVTEAFF. The CDR3 DNA reads as TGTGCCTGGAGTGTACTCGAAGGGGTCACTGAAGCTTTCTTT.

The chain couples TRBV10-3 to TRBJ2-2; 10 nucleotides line up with TRBD2. CDR3 length: 20 residues. Trimming at V came to 6 bases and at J to 5 bases, leaving 21 bases not matched to a gene. The V gene's germline CDR1 is ENHRY and CDR2 SYGVKD. CDR3 DNA: TGTGCCATCAGCGGACTGATTAGCGGGAGGCCTGTCGAGACAACCGGGGAGCTGTTTTTT. Protein product: CAISGLISGRPVETTGELFF.

V usage is TRBV11-1 and J usage is TRBJ2-3, with TRBD2 as a possible D gene (5 bases). The CDR3 runs to 14 residues. The V end was cut by 4 bases, the J end by 1 base, with 9 bases between. Germline CDR1 SGHAT, CDR2 FQDESV (reference sequence). CDR3 DNA sequence: TGTGCCAGCAGCTCTGGACTGGGCACAGATACGCAGTATTTT. As protein: CASSSGLGTDTQYF.

J is TRBJ2-3 and V is TRBV28; TRBD2 agrees at 9 bases. This CDR3 contains 13 residues. Germline V gene lookup returns CDR1 MDHEN and CDR2 SYDVKM. The J segment lost 4 bases and the V segment lost 5 bases, leaving 1 base of the junction unmatched. This CDR3 reads CASSGTSSDTQYF. CDR3 nucleotide sequence: TGTGCCAGCAGTGGGACTAGCTCAGATACGCAGTATTTT. Complete variable domain (other parts from reference TRBV28 and TRBJ2-3): DVKVTQSSRYLVKRTGEKVFLECVQDMDHENMFWYRQDPGLGLRLIYFSYDVKMKEKGDIPEGYSVSREKKERFSLILESASTNQTSMYLCASSGTSSDTQYFGPGTRLTVL.

This sequence joins TRBV9 and TRBJ2-6; TRBD2 aligns across 8 bases. CDR3 size: 17 residues. The germline CDR1 and CDR2 sequences are SGDLS and YYNGEE. The V segment lost 3 bases and the J segment 0 bases; nucleotides outside the gene matches: 5. Here the CDR3 reads CASSAWRGASGANVLTF. CDR3 DNA: TGTGCCAGCAGCGCCTGGCGGGGGGCCTCTGGGGCCAACGTCCTGACTTTC.

This clone occurred once. The V call is TRBV5-1, the J call TRBJ2-5, with a weak D call TRBD1 (5 bases). The CDR3 loop spans 14 amino acids. V was clipped by 4 bases and J by 1 base, with 11 bases between them. In germline, CDR1 is SGHRS, CDR2 YFSETQ. The chain's CDR3 is CASSPAQGQETQYF. The CDR3 DNA sequence: TGCGCCAGCAGCCCGGCCCAGGGCCAAGAGACCCAGTACTTC.

The gene calls are TRBV13 and TRBJ1-1; 7 nucleotides agree with TRBD1. The CDR3 is 13 residues long. Trimming took 7 bases from V and 1 from J; bases not matched to a gene: 3. Germline lookup yields CDR1 PRHDT and CDR2 FYEKMQ (reference sequence). In DNA, the CDR3 is TGTGCCAGCAACAGGGGCCCGAACACTGAAGCTTTCTTT. Translating gives CASNRGPNTEAFF.

The chain couples TRBV7-2 to TRBJ2-5, with 7 nucleotides matching TRBD1. V lost 5 bases and J lost 2; bases outside the gene matches: 5. There are 14 residues in the CDR3. Germline-derived CDR1 and CDR2 are SGHTA and FQGNSA. The DNA of the CDR3 is TGTGCCAGCAGCCCCGGGACAGTTCAAGAGACCCAGTACTTC. Amino acid sequence: CASSPGTVQETQYF.

The CDR3 spells CAWQGGGFSYEQYF. The CDR3 DNA follows: TGTGCCTGGCAAGGAGGTGGGTTCTCCTACGAGCAGTACTTC. This chain links TRBV30 with TRBJ2-7, with D possibly matching TRBD2 (5 bases). The CDR3 has 14 residues. CDR1 and CDR2 from the germline V gene are GTSNPN and SVGIG (reference sequence). The germline V and J ends were trimmed by 5 bases and 0 bases, with 14 bases remaining between them.

This rearrangement joins TRBV19 to TRBJ2-7, with 7 bases identical to TRBD2. V dropped 3 bases and J dropped 7; count of bases not matched to a gene: 15. The CDR3 contains 16 residues. The germline gives CDR1 LNHDA, CDR2 SQIVND (reference sequence). CDR3 nucleotide sequence: TGTGCCAGTAGTATTTTGGCGGGAGCGGCGGGGTGGGAGCAGTACTTC. Protein: CASSILAGAAGWEQYF.

The chain has TRBV6-5 and TRBJ1-6, with D perhaps matching TRBD1 (6 bases). Trimming stripped 4 bases from V and 6 bases from J, with 10 bases between. The CDR3 has 14 residues. Germline assignment: CDR1 MNHEY and CDR2 SVGAGI. In nucleotides, the CDR3 is TGTGCCAGCAGTTCGCCACAGGGTAATTCACCCCTCCACTTT. Translation: CASSSPQGNSPLHF.

V is TRBV30 and J is TRBJ1-1; TRBD1 matches at 8 bases. Germline V gene sequence: CDR1 GTSNPN, CDR2 SVGIG (reference sequence). The trim removed 5 bases at V and 5 bases at J, leaving 16 bases unmatched. CDR3 length equals 16 residues. Here the CDR3 DNA reads TGTGCCTGGGGAGGGGGGGGCAGGGGGCTGGGAACTGAAGCTTTCTTT. Its protein is CAWGGGGRGLGTEAFF.

The V gene is TRBV28, the J gene TRBJ2-3; D is unclear. The CDR3 contains 14 residues. Per the germline V gene, CDR1 is MDHEN and CDR2 is SYDVKM. V was pared by 7 bases and J by 1 base, with 12 bases between. The CDR3 DNA reads as TGTGCCAGCACGGGTGGGTCGGGCACAGATACGCAGTATTTT. The encoded protein is CASTGGSGTDTQYF.

The chain joins TRBV5-4 to TRBJ2-7; the match to TRBD2 covers 9 bases. The CDR3 consists of 15 residues. The junction had 9 bases not matched to a gene; V was cut back by 4 bases and J by 4 bases. Germline lookup yields CDR1 SGHNT and CDR2 YYREEE (reference sequence). CDR3 residues: CASSPPAGGPYEQYF. CDR3 bases: TGTGCCAGCAGCCCGCCTGCGGGAGGGCCTTACGAGCAGTACTTC.

The chain couples TRBV28 to TRBJ2-4; 8 positions match TRBD2. V was pared by 5 bases and J by 4 bases, with 13 bases of the junction left unmatched. The CDR3 is 17 amino acids. Germline CDR1 MDHEN, CDR2 SYDVKM. The CDR3 loop reads CASSPTGGLSLKNIQYF. In nucleotides, the CDR3 is TGTGCCAGCAGTCCCACGGGAGGGCTGAGTCTGAAAAACATTCAGTACTTC.